The clone carrying this TCR beta chain was recorded many times. Amplification of TCR beta CDR3 regions used RNA as the template. Using the HTBI primer set, a first-round RT-PCR was run on the TCR CDR3. Via MiXCR, TCRdb re-called the multiplex PCR reads, giving one row per CDR3 protein. The repertoire holds around 690,000 distinct CDR3 sequences, with under 25% as singletons. Ophthalmopathy patients showed a Clinical Activity Score of at least 3, NOSPECS grade of at least 4 and duration under 3 months. The sample is drawn from a study of T cells in Graves' hyperthyroidism and ophthalmopathy. Study summary: Sampling of peripheral blood happened at initial diagnosis, prior to any treatment.

The clonotype originates from a man under 40 with Graves' ophthalmopathy. Input material: blood.

CDR3 nucleotides: TGTGCCAGCAGCTCCGGGACAGGGAAAGACAATGAGCAGTTCTTC. This gives the protein CASSSGTGKDNEQFF. This sequence joins TRBV5-4 and TRBJ2-1, with 9 bases that match TRBD1. Germline V lookup: CDR1 SGHNT, CDR2 YYREEE (reference sequence). The CDR3 spans 15 residues. Unmatched junction bases numbered 6, after V lost 3 bases and J lost 5 bases.